What follows are 32 T cell receptor beta chains derived from one specimen sequenced in a study of CD8+CD57+ T cells in acquired aplastic anemia (dated 2018 in TCRdb). The sequencer listed for this sample is Illumina HiSeq 2000. Profiling of TCR beta VDJ combinations and CDR3 sequences used genomic DNA as the template. The public sequencing data were trimmed at Q25 with fastp and processed into clonotypes with MiXCR by TCRdb, which kept only in-frame beta chains. A single entry per CDR3 protein holds the most common genes and DNA from its merged rows. The sample records 260,000 or so distinct CDR3 sequences, more than 45% of which are singletons. The ten largest clones add up to less than 9% of the sample. Flow cytometry had shown CD8+CD57+ cell expansion in the patients selected for sequencing. The specimen sequenced was sorted CD4+, CD8+, or CD8+CD57+ T cells (not recorded which) from PBMCs. These TCRs come from a human donor with aplastic anemia.

The chain is built from TRBV10-3 and TRBJ1-2; D not certain. V shed 6 bases and J shed 7 bases, with 12 bases lying between them. The CDR3 runs 12 residues. Germline values: CDR1 ENHRY, CDR2 SYGVKD. The DNA of the CDR3 is TGTGCCATCAGCGAGCGGGAGGGTGGCTACACCTTC. Residues: CAISEREGGYTF.

Here the CDR3 reads CASSEEGAGANVLTF. The CDR3 DNA reads TGTGCCAGCAGTGAAGAAGGGGCTGGGGCCAACGTCCTGACTTTC. The chain couples TRBV2 to TRBJ2-6, with D tentatively TRBD1 (5 bases). CDR1 and CDR2 from the germline V gene are SNHLY and FYNNEI. V lost 1 base to trimming and J lost 2 bases, with 6 bases between them. The CDR3 has 15 residues.

This clonotype occurred many times. The chain joins TRBV20-1 to TRBJ2-3, with 7 bases aligning to TRBD1. V was pared by 4 bases and J by 7 bases, with 8 bases of the junction left unmatched. This CDR3 has 13 amino acids. The germline V gene encodes CDR1 DFQATT and CDR2 SNEGSKA (reference sequence). CDR3 sequence: CSATGTDYNTQYF. Here the CDR3 DNA reads TGCAGTGCTACCGGGACAGATTATAATACGCAGTATTTT.

J is TRBJ1-5 and V is TRBV2; D remains ambiguous. V was trimmed by 6 bases and J by 3 bases, leaving 9 bases between them. The CDR3 length is 13 residues. Germline V gene data show CDR1 as SNHLY and CDR2 as FYNNEI. CDR3 sequence (DNA): TGTGCCAGCAGGGCAGAAGCCAATCAGCCCCAGCATTTT. This gives the protein CASRAEANQPQHF.

The chain recombines TRBV2 with TRBJ2-1, with 8 bases identical to TRBD1. V was clipped by 7 bases and J by 4 bases; unmatched bases: 12. Germline CDR1 and CDR2: SNHLY and FYNNEI. The CDR3 spans 16 residues. CDR3 region: CASIGVRGREYNEQFF. CDR3 bases: TGTGCCAGCATTGGGGTCAGGGGGCGAGAGTACAATGAGCAGTTCTTC.

Points on this clonotype: This may be a read error, as it is one base from a much larger clone. The gene calls are TRBV7-3 and TRBJ2-1; 7 bases fit TRBD2. The CDR3 has 14 residues. Germline CDR1 reads SGHTA; CDR2 reads FQGTGA. DNA of the CDR3: TGTGCCAGCAGCTTAGGGGGGAGGGTCAATGGGCAGTTCTTC. Translation gives CASSLGGRVNGQFF.

This clonotype was recorded many times. V is TRBV7-9 and J is TRBJ2-3, with 7 bases matching TRBD1. The CDR3 covers 15 residues. Germline CDR1 and CDR2: SEHNR and FQNEAQ (reference sequence). V lost 6 bases and J lost 1; bases outside the gene matches: 7. The CDR3 DNA follows: TGTGCCAGCAGTACAAGACAGGGCGGCACAGATACGCAGTATTTT. It yields the protein CASSTRQGGTDTQYF.

This clonotype came up once. V and J are TRBV11-2 and TRBJ1-2; tentative D call: TRBD1 (6 bases). This CDR3 comprises 15 residues. Germline CDR1 is SGHAT and CDR2 is FQNNGV. V was clipped by 5 bases and J by 3 bases, with 16 bases between them. The CDR3 sequence is CASSRTGTTDYGYTF. As DNA, the CDR3 is TGTGCCAGCAGCCGAACAGGGACAACTGACTATGGCTACACCTTC.

A remark on this clonotype: Without the conserved terminal phenylalanine or tryptophan, this CDR3 likely stems from a read error. The chain combines TRBV5-1 with TRBJ1-4; D is unclear. The CDR3 is 17 residues long. Germline CDR1 SGHRS, CDR2 YFSETQ. Between the trimmed V and J ends, which lost 5 bases and 5 bases, there was a span of 22 bases. CDR3 residues: CASRMDRSYPLNEKLFS. CDR3 nucleotides: TGCGCCAGCAGAATGGATCGGTCTTACCCATTGAATGAAAAACTGTTTTCT.

This clonotype was detected only a few times. The chain joins TRBV6-6 to TRBJ1-2; perhaps TRBD1 as D (6 bases). V lost 2 bases to trimming and J lost 13 bases, with 20 bases between them. In germline, CDR1 is MNHNY, CDR2 SVGAGI (reference sequence). CDR3 size: 14 residues. The DNA of the CDR3 is TGTGCCAGCAGTTACGGGGGGCGCAACTATGACTGCACCTTC. Amino acid sequence: CASSYGGRNYDCTF.

This clonotype was seen repeatedly, ten times or more. This rearrangement joins TRBV4-2 to TRBJ2-1; maybe TRBD2 (5 bases). CDR3 length: 14 amino acids. V was shortened by 2 bases and J by 8 bases, with 13 bases between the two germline ends. Germline CDR1 LGHNA, CDR2 YNFKEQ. This CDR3 is CASSQPTSDDEQFF. The CDR3 region has the DNA TGTGCCAGCAGCCAACCTACTAGTGACGATGAGCAGTTCTTC.

This clonotype was seen once. This CDR3 reads CASSGTSGGAWETQYF. Written as DNA, the CDR3 is TGTGCCAGCAGCGGGACTAGCGGGGGGGCCTGGGAGACCCAGTACTTC. The chain joins TRBV25-1 to TRBJ2-5, with 16 positions matching TRBD2. The CDR3 consists of 16 residues. CDR1 MGHDK and CDR2 SYGVNS come from the germline V gene. Trimming took 6 bases from V and 5 from J; bases not matched to a gene: 6.

The chain couples TRBV20-1 to TRBJ1-1; 7 bases match TRBD1. Germline-derived CDR1 and CDR2 are DFQATT and SNEGSKA (reference sequence). V was clipped by 3 bases and J by 7 bases; unmatched bases: 11. CDR3 size: 14 residues. CDR3 in DNA: TGCAGTGCTAGCTTCGGGACAGACTATCTTGAAGCTTTCTTT. This codes for CSASFGTDYLEAFF.

This sequence joins TRBV19 and TRBJ1-1; 7 bases match TRBD1. This CDR3 contains 17 residues. The germline CDR1 and CDR2 sequences are LNHDA and SQIVND (reference sequence). V lost 7 bases, J lost 0 bases, and 14 bases stayed unmatched. The CDR3 sequence is CASTQPGGTGVNTEAFF. CDR3 nucleotides: TGTGCCAGTACTCAACCTGGGGGAACAGGGGTGAACACTGAAGCTTTCTTT.

The table lists this clonotype with many counts. This sequence joins TRBV29-1 and TRBJ2-4, with D maybe TRBD1 (5 bases). The CDR3 length is 16 residues. V gave up 7 bases and J gave up 4 bases, with 23 bases separating them. Per the germline V gene, CDR1 is SQVTM and CDR2 is ANQGSEA. CDR3: CSARPSSGQRKNIQYF. CDR3 DNA sequence: TGCAGCGCCCGCCCCTCGTCTGGACAAAGGAAAAACATTCAGTACTTC.

This clonotype was detected ten times or more. This chain joins TRBV6-5 and TRBJ2-1; either TRBD1 or TRBD2 may supply D (5 bases each). CDR3 size: 16 residues. V shed 2 bases and J shed 4 bases, with 15 bases lying between them. Germline V gives CDR1 MNHEY, CDR2 SVGAGI. The CDR3 loop is CASSYRGRLPYNEQFF. DNA for the CDR3: TGTGCCAGCAGTTACAGGGGACGGTTGCCTTACAATGAGCAGTTCTTC.

This clonotype was observed at least ten times. The chain couples TRBV19 to TRBJ2-1; D gene uncertain. Germline values: CDR1 LNHDA, CDR2 SQIVND (reference sequence). Trimming cost V 3 bases and J 4 bases, with 7 bases left between them. The CDR3 runs to 13 residues. The CDR3 DNA sequence: TGTGCCAGTAGTATGGGTCTATACAATGAGCAGTTCTTC. Protein product: CASSMGLYNEQFF.

Ten or more counts support this clonotype. The V gene is TRBV6-6, the J gene TRBJ2-1; D not certain. Trimming took 2 bases from V and 4 from J, leaving 12 bases between them. Germline CDR1 reads MNHNY; CDR2 reads SVGAGI (reference sequence). The CDR3 is 15 residues long. CDR3 protein: CASSYLENIYNEQFF. DNA of the CDR3: TGTGCCAGCAGTTACCTAGAGAACATTTACAATGAGCAGTTCTTC.

The chain has TRBV11-3 and TRBJ2-3; the D gene is possibly TRBD2 (6 bases). CDR3 length equals 16 residues. Trimming shortened V by 2 bases and J by 4 bases, and 16 bases separated the two germline ends. Germline loops: CDR1 SGHNT, CDR2 YENEEA. The CDR3 spells CASSLLDGEVADTQYF. Written as DNA, the CDR3 is TGTGCCAGCAGCTTACTCGATGGGGAGGTCGCAGATACGCAGTATTTT.

This clonotype was found many times. The chain recombines TRBV7-9 with TRBJ1-2; no firm D call. Trimming removed 3 bases at V and 5 bases at J, with 10 bases between. The germline V gene has CDR1 SEHNR and CDR2 FQNEAQ (reference sequence). This CDR3 contains 13 residues. CDR3 nucleotide sequence: TGTGCCAGCAGCTTCCCAGCTCAATATGGCTACACCTTC. Protein product: CASSFPAQYGYTF. The full variable domain, its missing parts supplied by reference TRBV7-9 and TRBJ1-2, is DTGVSQNPRHKITKRGQNVTFRCDPISEHNRLYWYRQTLGQGPEFLTYFQNEAQLEKSRLLSDRFSAERPKGSFSTLEIQRTEQGDSAMYLCASSFPAQYGYTFGSGTRLTVV.

The gene calls are TRBV12-3 or TRBV12-4 and TRBJ2-2, with D maybe TRBD2 (7 bases). The CDR3 sequence is 16 residues long. The V gene lost 7 bases and the J gene lost 0 bases, with 15 bases spanning the gap. The CDR3 coding sequence is TGTGCCAGCACTACAAGGGGGGGGGCGAACACCGGGGAGCTGTTTTTT. Translated, it gives CASTTRGGANTGELFF.

CDR3 nucleotides: TGTGCCACCGACAGGGGATGCTACGAGCAGTACTTC. It yields the protein CATDRGCYEQYF. V and J are TRBV7-9 and TRBJ2-7, with 8 bases that match TRBD1. CDR3 size: 12 residues. V trimming: 10 bases; J trimming: 3 bases; junction bases outside the gene matches: 5. CDR1 and CDR2 (germline): SEHNR, FQNEAQ (reference sequence).

The J gene is TRBJ1-2, the V gene TRBV2; D is undetermined. V lost 5 bases and J 0 bases, leaving 13 bases between the germline ends. The CDR3 covers 15 residues. Germline V gene data show CDR1 as SNHLY and CDR2 as FYNNEI. CDR3 bases: TGTGCCAGCAGTTCCCACGATTACCCTAACTATGGCTACACCTTC. Translating it yields CASSSHDYPNYGYTF.

The chain has TRBV7-2 and TRBJ2-7, with TRBD1 matching over 7 bases. The CDR3 has 12 amino acids. V was clipped by 9 bases and J by 5 bases; unmatched bases: 7. Germline V CDR1 and CDR2: SGHTA, FQGNSA. The CDR3 sequence: CARYRGTHEQYF. The CDR3, as DNA: TGTGCCAGGTACAGGGGTACCCACGAGCAGTACTTC.

For this clonotype: A junction end diverges from the germline sequence, so it may reflect a read error. The chain uses TRBV5-1 and TRBJ1-1; no clear D. This CDR3 region has 14 residues. Germline lookup yields CDR1 SGHRS and CDR2 YFSETQ. CDR3: CASSVPEGNTEAFF. The CDR3 nucleotides read TGTGCCAGCAGCGTGCCCGAGGGAAACACTGAAGCTTTCTTT.

This clonotype was seen repeatedly, ten times or more. The V gene is TRBV14, the J gene TRBJ2-3; 7 bases align to TRBD1. The CDR3 spans 15 residues. After removal of 4 bases from V and 5 bases from J, the junction contained 9 bases not matched to a gene. Germline loops: CDR1 SGHDN, CDR2 FVKESK. The CDR3 nucleotides read TGTGCCAGCAGCCCGGGACAGCTGCAGGGAGATACGCAGTATTTT. This translates into CASSPGQLQGDTQYF.

This clonotype was counted many times. The J gene is TRBJ2-5, the V gene TRBV6-5, with 7 bases fitting TRBD1. Germline lookup yields CDR1 MNHEY and CDR2 SVGAGI. After removal of 6 bases from V and 5 bases from J, the junction contained 9 bases not matched to a gene. The CDR3 runs to 14 residues. The CDR3 sequence: CASRKQGISETQYF. The CDR3 nucleotides read TGTGCCAGCAGAAAACAGGGGATATCGGAGACCCAGTACTTC.

This clonotype appeared a few times. The genes are TRBV4-2 and TRBJ1-2, with D possibly matching TRBD1 (6 bases). V was trimmed by 0 bases and J by 3 bases, leaving 20 bases between them. The CDR3 extends over 18 amino acids. Looked up from germline, CDR1 is LGHNA and CDR2 is YNFKEQ. The CDR3 coding sequence is TGTGCCAGCAGCCAAGATCCTAGGGACACTGGGTGGGACTATGGCTACACCTTC. The encoded protein is CASSQDPRDTGWDYGYTF.

This clonotype was seen many times. The DNA for the CDR3 is TGTGCCAGTAGTAGGGAATCAGGGGAAACCTACGAGCAGTACTTC. This encodes CASSRESGETYEQYF. V gene TRBV19 combines with J gene TRBJ2-7; D is possibly TRBD1 (6 bases). There are 15 residues in the CDR3. The germline CDR1 and CDR2 sequences are LNHDA and SQIVND (reference sequence). Between the trimmed V and J ends, which lost 4 bases and 2 bases, there was a span of 15 bases.

The chain combines TRBV18 with TRBJ2-1; TRBD2 matches at 10 bases. The V and J ends lost 2 bases and 7 bases, in that order; junction bases with no gene match: 5. Germline CDR1 KGHSH, CDR2 LQKENI. CDR3 size: 15 residues. CDR3 protein: CASSPGTSEGNEQFF. In DNA form, the CDR3 reads TGTGCCAGCTCACCAGGGACTAGCGAGGGAAATGAGCAGTTCTTC.

The chain has TRBV19 and TRBJ2-1; 12 bases are a match to TRBD2. The germline gives CDR1 LNHDA, CDR2 SQIVND (reference sequence). With 0 bases clipped from V and 5 bases from J, the junction kept 5 bases outside the gene matches. This CDR3 has 17 residues. The CDR3 here is CASSIDLGLAGNNEQFF. The CDR3 nucleotides read TGTGCCAGTAGTATAGATCTAGGACTAGCGGGAAACAATGAGCAGTTCTTC.

This clonotype was counted many times. This chain links TRBV7-9 with TRBJ2-3; D call uncertain. CDR1 is SEHNR and CDR2 is FQNEAQ in the germline V gene (reference sequence). The V end was cut by 3 bases, the J end by 2 bases, with 6 bases between. The CDR3 is made up of 13 amino acids. The CDR3 DNA is TGTGCCAGCAGCTTCCCGGACACAGATACGCAGTATTTT. Translated: CASSFPDTDTQYF.